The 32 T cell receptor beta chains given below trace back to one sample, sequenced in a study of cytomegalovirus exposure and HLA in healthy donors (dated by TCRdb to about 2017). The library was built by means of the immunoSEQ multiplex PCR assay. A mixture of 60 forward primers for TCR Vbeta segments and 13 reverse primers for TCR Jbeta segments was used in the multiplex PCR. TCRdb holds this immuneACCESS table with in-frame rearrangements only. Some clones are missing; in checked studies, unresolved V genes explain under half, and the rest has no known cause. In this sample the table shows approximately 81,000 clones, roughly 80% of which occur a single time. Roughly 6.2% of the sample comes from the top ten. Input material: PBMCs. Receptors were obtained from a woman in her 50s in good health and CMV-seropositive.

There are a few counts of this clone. The CDR3 protein is CASSLRGGRYVTDTQYF. Written as DNA, the CDR3 is TGTGCCAGCAGCTTAAGGGGAGGGAGATACGTCACAGATACGCAGTATTTT. The genes are TRBV7-2 and TRBJ2-3; 7 bases line up with TRBD2. V lost 2 bases to trimming and J lost 2 bases; unmatched junction nucleotides: 10. Germline CDR1 is SGHTA and CDR2 is FQGNSA. This CDR3 is 17 amino acids long.

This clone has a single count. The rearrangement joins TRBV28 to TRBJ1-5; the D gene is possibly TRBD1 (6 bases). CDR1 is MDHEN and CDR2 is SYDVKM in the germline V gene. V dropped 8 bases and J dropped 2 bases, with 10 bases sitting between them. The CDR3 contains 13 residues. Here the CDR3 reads CASSQGGNQPQHF. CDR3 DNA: TGTGCCAGCTCACAGGGTGGCAATCAGCCCCAGCATTTT. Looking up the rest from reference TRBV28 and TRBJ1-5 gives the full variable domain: DVKVTQSSRYLVKRTGEKVFLECVQDMDHENMFWYRQDPGLGLRLIYFSYDVKMKEKGDIPEGYSVSREKKERFSLILESASTNQTSMYLCASSQGGNQPQHFGDGTRLSIL.

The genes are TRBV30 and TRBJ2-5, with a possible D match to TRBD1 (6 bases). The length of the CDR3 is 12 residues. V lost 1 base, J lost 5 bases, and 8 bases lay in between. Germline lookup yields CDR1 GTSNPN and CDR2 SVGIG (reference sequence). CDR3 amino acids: CAWSGGLETQYF. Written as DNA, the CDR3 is TGTGCCTGGAGTGGGGGGCTTGAGACCCAGTACTTC.

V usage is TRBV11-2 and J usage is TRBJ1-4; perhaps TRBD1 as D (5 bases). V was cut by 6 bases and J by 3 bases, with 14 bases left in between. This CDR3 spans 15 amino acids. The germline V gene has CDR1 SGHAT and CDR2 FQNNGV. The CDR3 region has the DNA TGTGCCAGCAGAGCAAGACAGTCCTCTAATGAAAAACTGTTTTTT. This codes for CASRARQSSNEKLFF.

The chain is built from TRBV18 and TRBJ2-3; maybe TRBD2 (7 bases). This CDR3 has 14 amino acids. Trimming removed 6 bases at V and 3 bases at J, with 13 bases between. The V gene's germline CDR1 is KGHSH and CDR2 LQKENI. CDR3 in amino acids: CASSPGRGTDTQYF. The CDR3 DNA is TGTGCCAGCTCCCCGGGGAGGGGGACAGATACGCAGTATTTT. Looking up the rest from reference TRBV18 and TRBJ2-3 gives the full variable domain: NAGVMQNPRHLVRRRGQEARLRCSPMKGHSHVYWYRQLPEEGLKFMVYLQKENIIDESGMPKERFSAEFPKEGPSILRIQQVVRGDSAAYFCASSPGRGTDTQYFGPGTRLTVL.

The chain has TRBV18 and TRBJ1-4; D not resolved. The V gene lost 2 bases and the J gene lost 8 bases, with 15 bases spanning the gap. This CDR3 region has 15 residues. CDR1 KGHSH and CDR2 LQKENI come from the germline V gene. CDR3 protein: CASSPEPGAFEKLFF. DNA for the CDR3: TGTGCCAGCTCACCAGAACCGGGAGCATTCGAAAAACTGTTTTTT.

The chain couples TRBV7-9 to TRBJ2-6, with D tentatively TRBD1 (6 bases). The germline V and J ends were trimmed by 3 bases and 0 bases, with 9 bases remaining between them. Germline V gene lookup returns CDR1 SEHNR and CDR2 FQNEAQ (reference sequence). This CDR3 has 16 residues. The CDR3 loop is CASSFGTSSGANVLTF. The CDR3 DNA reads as TGTGCCAGCAGCTTCGGGACAAGCTCTGGGGCCAACGTCCTGACTTTC.

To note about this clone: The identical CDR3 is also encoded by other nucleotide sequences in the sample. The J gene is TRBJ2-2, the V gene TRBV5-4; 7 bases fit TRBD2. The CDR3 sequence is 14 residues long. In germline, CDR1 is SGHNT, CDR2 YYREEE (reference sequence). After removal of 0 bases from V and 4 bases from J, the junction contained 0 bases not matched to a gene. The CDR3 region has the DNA TGTGCCAGCAGCTTGGGCGGGAGCACCGGGGAGCTGTTTTTT. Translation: CASSLGGSTGELFF.

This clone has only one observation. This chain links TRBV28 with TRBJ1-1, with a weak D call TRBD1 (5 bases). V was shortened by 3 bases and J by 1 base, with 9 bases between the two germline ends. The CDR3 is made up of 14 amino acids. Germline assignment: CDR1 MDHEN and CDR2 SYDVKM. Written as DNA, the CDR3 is TGTGCCAGCAGTTTGGGCGGGGGGAACACTGAAGCTTTCTTT. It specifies CASSLGGGNTEAFF.

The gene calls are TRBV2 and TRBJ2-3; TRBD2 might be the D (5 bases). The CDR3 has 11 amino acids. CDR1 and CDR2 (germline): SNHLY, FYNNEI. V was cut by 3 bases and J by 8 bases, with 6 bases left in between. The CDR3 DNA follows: TGTGCCAGCAGTGACCGGGGTACGCAGTATTTT. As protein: CASSDRGTQYF.

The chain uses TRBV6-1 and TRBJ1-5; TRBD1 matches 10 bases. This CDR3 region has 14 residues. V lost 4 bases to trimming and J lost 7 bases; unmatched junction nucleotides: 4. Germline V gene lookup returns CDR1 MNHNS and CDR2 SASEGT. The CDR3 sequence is CASSADRGDQPQHF. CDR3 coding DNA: TGTGCCAGCAGTGCGGACAGGGGGGACCAGCCCCAGCATTTT.

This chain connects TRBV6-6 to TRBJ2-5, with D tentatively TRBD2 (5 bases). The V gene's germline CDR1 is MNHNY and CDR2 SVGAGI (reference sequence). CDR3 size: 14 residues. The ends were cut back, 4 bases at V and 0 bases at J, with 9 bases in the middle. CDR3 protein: CASSSPGNQETQYF. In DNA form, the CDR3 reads TGTGCCAGCAGTTCCCCCGGGAACCAAGAGACCCAGTACTTC.

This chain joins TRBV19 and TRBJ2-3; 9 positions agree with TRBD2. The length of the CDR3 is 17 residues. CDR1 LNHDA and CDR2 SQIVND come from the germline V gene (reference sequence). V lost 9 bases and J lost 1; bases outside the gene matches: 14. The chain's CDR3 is CASLSSGTPKGTDTQYF. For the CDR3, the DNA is TGTGCCAGCCTCTCTAGCGGGACGCCCAAGGGCACAGATACGCAGTATTTT.

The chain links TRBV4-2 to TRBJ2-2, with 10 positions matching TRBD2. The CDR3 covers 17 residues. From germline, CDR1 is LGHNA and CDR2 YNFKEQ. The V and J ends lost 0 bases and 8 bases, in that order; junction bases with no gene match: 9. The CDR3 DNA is TGTGCCAGCAGCCAAGATACCTCTAGCGGGAGCGGTGGGGAGCTGTTTTTT. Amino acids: CASSQDTSSGSGGELFF.

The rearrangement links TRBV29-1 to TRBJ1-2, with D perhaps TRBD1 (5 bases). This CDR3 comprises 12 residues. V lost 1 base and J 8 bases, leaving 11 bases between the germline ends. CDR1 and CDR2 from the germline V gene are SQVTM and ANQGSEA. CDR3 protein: CSVEGQGYGYTF. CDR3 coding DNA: TGCAGCGTTGAAGGGCAGGGTTACGGCTACACCTTC.

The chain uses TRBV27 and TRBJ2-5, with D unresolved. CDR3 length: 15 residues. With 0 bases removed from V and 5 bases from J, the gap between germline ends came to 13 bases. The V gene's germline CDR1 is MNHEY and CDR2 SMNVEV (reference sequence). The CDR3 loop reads CASSLSTQYGETQYF. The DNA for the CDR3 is TGTGCCAGCAGTTTATCGACTCAGTATGGGGAGACCCAGTACTTC.

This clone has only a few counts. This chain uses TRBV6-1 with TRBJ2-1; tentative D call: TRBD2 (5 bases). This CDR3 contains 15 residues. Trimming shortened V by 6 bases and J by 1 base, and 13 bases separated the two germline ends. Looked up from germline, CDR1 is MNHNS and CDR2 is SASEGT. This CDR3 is CASSPVPGSYNEQFF. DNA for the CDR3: TGTGCCAGCAGCCCGGTTCCGGGGTCCTACAATGAGCAGTTCTTC.

The CDR3 DNA is TGCAGCGTTGGGGGACACCACACAGATACGCAGTATTTT. Residues: CSVGGHHTDTQYF. The chain is built from TRBV29-1 and TRBJ2-3, with a weak D call TRBD1 (6 bases). V shed 4 bases and J shed 2 bases, with 10 bases lying between them. Germline assignment: CDR1 SQVTM and CDR2 ANQGSEA. CDR3 length: 13 residues.

CDR3 amino acids: CASTQSARSEQYF. CDR3 bases: TGTGCCAGCACCCAGAGCGCCCGGAGCGAGCAGTACTTC. V is TRBV5-6 and J is TRBJ2-7; D is undetermined. Trimming shortened V by 6 bases and J by 6 bases, and 16 bases separated the two germline ends. CDR1 SGHDT and CDR2 YYEEEE come from the germline V gene. The CDR3 spans 13 residues. Variable domain in full (rest from reference TRBV5-6 and TRBJ2-7): DAGVTQSPTHLIKTRGQQVTLRCSPKSGHDTVSWYQQALGQGPQFIFQYYEEEERQRGNFPDRFSGHQFPNYSSELNVNALLLGDSALYLCASTQSARSEQYFGPGTRLTVT.

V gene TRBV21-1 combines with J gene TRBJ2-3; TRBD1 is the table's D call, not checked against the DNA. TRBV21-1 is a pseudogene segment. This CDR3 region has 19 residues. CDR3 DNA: TGTGCCAGCCAGGGGCAAGGTTGTGGACAGGGGAAAAGCACAGATACGCAGTATTTT. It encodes CASQGQGCGQGKSTDTQYF.

In DNA form, the CDR3 reads TGTGCCAGTAGTCGGGATCCCGCGGGCAATCAGCCCCAGCATTTT. It encodes CASSRDPAGNQPQHF. The chain joins TRBV19 to TRBJ1-5, with D unresolved. Germline V gene sequence: CDR1 LNHDA, CDR2 SQIVND (reference sequence). The germline V and J ends were trimmed by 5 bases and 2 bases, with 13 bases remaining between them. The CDR3 covers 15 residues.

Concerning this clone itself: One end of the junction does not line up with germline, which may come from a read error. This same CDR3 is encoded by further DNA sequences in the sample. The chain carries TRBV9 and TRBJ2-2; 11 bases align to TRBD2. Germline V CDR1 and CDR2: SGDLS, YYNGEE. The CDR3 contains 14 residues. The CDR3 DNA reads TGTGCCAGTAGCGGCGGGACTAGCGGCGGGGAGCTGTTTTTT. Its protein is CASSGGTSGGELFF.

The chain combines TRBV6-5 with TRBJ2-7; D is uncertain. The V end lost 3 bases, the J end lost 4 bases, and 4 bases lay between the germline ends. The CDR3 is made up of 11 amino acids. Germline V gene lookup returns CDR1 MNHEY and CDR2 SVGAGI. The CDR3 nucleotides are TGTGCCAGCAGTTATATGTACGAGCAGTACTTC. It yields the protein CASSYMYEQYF.

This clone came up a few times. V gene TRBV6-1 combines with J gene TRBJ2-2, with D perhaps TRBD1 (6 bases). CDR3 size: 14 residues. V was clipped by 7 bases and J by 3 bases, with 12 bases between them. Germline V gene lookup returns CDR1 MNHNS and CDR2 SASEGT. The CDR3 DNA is TGTGCCAGCAAGAACAGGGTGGACACCGGGGAGCTGTTTTTT. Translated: CASKNRVDTGELFF.

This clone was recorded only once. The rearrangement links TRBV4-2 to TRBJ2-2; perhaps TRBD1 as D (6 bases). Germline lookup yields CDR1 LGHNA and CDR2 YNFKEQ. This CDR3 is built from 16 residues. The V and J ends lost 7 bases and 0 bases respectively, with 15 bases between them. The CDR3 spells CASNPGNRANTGELFF. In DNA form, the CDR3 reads TGTGCCAGCAACCCCGGAAACAGGGCGAACACCGGGGAGCTGTTTTTT.

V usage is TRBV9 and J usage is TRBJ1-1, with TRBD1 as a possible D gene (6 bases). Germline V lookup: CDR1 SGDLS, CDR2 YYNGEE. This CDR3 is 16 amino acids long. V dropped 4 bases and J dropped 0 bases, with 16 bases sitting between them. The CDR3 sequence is CASSRRGGAVNTEAFF. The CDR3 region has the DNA TGTGCCAGCAGCCGCCGAGGGGGGGCCGTGAACACTGAAGCTTTCTTT.

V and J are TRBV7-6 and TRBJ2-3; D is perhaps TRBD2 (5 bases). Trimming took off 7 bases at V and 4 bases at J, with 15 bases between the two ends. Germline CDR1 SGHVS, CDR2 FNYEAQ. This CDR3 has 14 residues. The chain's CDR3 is CASTPELVADTQYF. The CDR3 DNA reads TGTGCCAGCACCCCTGAACTAGTTGCAGATACGCAGTATTTT. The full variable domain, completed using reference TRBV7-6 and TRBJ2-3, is GAGVSQSPRYKVTKRGQDVALRCDPISGHVSLYWYRQALGQGPEFLTYFNYEAQQDKSGLPNDRFSAERPEGSISTLTIQRTEQRDSAMYRCASTPELVADTQYFGPGTRLTVL.

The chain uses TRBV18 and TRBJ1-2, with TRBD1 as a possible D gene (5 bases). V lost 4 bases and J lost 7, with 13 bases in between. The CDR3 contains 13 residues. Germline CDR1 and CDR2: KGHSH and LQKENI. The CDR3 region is CASSRDQGGGYTF. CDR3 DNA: TGTGCCAGCTCACGAGACCAGGGAGGTGGCTACACCTTC.

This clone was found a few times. DNA for the CDR3: TGTGCCAGCAGTACGCAGGGGGCGAGCAATCAGCCCCAGCATTTT. This sequence encodes CASSTQGASNQPQHF. V usage is TRBV27 and J usage is TRBJ1-5; 8 nucleotides agree with TRBD1. The V segment lost 5 bases and the J segment 1 base; nucleotides outside the gene matches: 4. Germline CDR1 reads MNHEY; CDR2 reads SMNVEV (reference sequence). The CDR3 length is 15 residues.

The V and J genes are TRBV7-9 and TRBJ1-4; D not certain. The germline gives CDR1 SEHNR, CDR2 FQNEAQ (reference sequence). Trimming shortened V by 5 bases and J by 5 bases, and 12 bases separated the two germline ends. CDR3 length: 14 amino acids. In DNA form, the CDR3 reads TGTGCCAGCAGCCCGCCCGGGGAGAATGAAAAACTGTTTTTT. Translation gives CASSPPGENEKLFF.

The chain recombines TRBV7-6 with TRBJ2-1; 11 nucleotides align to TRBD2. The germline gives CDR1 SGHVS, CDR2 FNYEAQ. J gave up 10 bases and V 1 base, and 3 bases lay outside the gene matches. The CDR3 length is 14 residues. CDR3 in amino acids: CASSLEASGGEQFF. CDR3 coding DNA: TGTGCCAGCAGCTTAGAGGCTAGCGGGGGGGAGCAGTTCTTC.

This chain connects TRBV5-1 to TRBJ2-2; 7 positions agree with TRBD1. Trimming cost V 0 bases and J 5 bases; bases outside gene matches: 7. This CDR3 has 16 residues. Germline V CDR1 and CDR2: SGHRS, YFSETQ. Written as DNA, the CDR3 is TGCGCCAGCAGCTTGGCACAGGGGCTCAAGACCGGGGAGCTGTTTTTT. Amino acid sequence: CASSLAQGLKTGELFF. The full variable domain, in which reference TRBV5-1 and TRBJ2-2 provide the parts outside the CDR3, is KAGVTQTPRYLIKTRGQQVTLSCSPISGHRSVSWYQQTPGQGLQFLFEYFSETQRNKGNFPGRFSGRQFSNSRSEMNVSTLELGDSALYLCASSLAQGLKTGELFFGEGSRLTVL.